A single sample is the source of the 26 T cell receptor beta chains below, sequenced in a study of cytomegalovirus exposure and HLA in healthy donors. Amplification used 60 Vbeta primers and 13 Jbeta primers. Assay used: immunoSEQ multiplex PCR; TCRdb lists only in-frame clones, some missing. This repertoire includes about 39,000 clones. The source material was PBMCs. All receptors derive from a woman aged 25 to 39 in good health and CMV-seropositive.

The rearrangement joins TRBV10-1 to TRBJ1-4, with TRBD1 as a possible D gene (5 bases). CDR1 and CDR2 from the germline V gene are WNHNN and SYGVQD (reference sequence). The CDR3 extends over 12 amino acids. Trimming removed 9 bases at V and 5 bases at J, with 10 bases between. CDR3 sequence: CARQEKNEKLFF. CDR3 nucleotides: TGCGCCAGACAGGAGAAAAATGAAAAACTGTTTTTT.

The chain has TRBV28 and TRBJ1-5; the match to TRBD1 covers 9 bases. In germline, CDR1 is MDHEN, CDR2 SYDVKM. This CDR3 contains 16 residues. V dropped 1 base and J dropped 2; count of bases not matched to a gene: 3. The CDR3 coding sequence is TGTGCCAGCAGTTTATATAGGGACAGGGGCAATCAGCCCCAGCATTTT. Translated: CASSLYRDRGNQPQHF.

The chain carries TRBV18 and TRBJ1-2, with D uncertain. Germline V lookup: CDR1 KGHSH, CDR2 LQKENI. This CDR3 is built from 13 residues. Trimming pared 0 bases from V and 5 bases from J, leaving 7 bases between. DNA of the CDR3: TGTGCCAGCTCACCACCCTTAAAATATGGCTACACCTTC. Translation gives CASSPPLKYGYTF.

CDR3 coding DNA: TGTGCCAGCAGCTGGCAGGGCTACGAGCAGTACTTC. Its protein is CASSWQGYEQYF. The rearrangement links TRBV5-8 to TRBJ2-7; possible D gene TRBD1, 5 bases. Trimming pared 3 bases from V and 3 bases from J, leaving 7 bases between. Germline V gene sequence: CDR1 SGHTS, CDR2 YDEGEE. The CDR3 has 12 amino acids.

The chain is built from TRBV12-5 and TRBJ1-1; perhaps TRBD1 as D (6 bases). The V and J ends lost 7 bases and 3 bases respectively, with 18 bases between them. The CDR3 runs 15 residues. Germline CDR1 is LGHNT and CDR2 is FRNRAP. This CDR3 is CASDLNRESDTEAFF. The CDR3 DNA reads TGTGCTAGTGATCTAAACAGGGAATCGGACACTGAAGCTTTCTTT.

J is TRBJ1-5 and V is TRBV19; D gene uncertain. CDR1 LNHDA and CDR2 SQIVND come from the germline V gene (reference sequence). This CDR3 is 18 amino acids long. Trimming left V 1 base short and J 1 base short, with 17 bases between. DNA of the CDR3: TGTGCCAGTAGTATAGGACGTGTCCAACGGAGAAGCAATCAGCCCCAGCATTTT. Translation: CASSIGRVQRRSNQPQHF. The full variable domain, completed using reference TRBV19 and TRBJ1-5, is DGGITQSPKYLFRKEGQNVTLSCEQNLNHDAMYWYRQDPGQGLRLIYYSQIVNDFQKGDIAEGYSVSREKKESFPLTVTSAQKNPTAFYLCASSIGRVQRRSNQPQHFGDGTRLSIL.

This chain uses TRBV7-2 with TRBJ2-3, with 7 bases fitting TRBD2. V gave up 1 base and J gave up 4 bases; unmatched junction bases: 5. From germline, CDR1 is SGHTA and CDR2 FQGNSA. This CDR3 comprises 15 residues. In DNA form, the CDR3 reads TGTGCCAGCAGCTTAGGCGGGGGTAGGGCAGATACGCAGTATTTT. It yields the protein CASSLGGGRADTQYF.

V usage is TRBV29-1 and J usage is TRBJ2-1, with 9 bases aligning to TRBD1. Germline V gives CDR1 SQVTM, CDR2 ANQGSEA. The length of the CDR3 is 16 residues. The V gene end was trimmed by 6 bases and the J gene end by 8 bases; junction bases not matched to a gene: 17. The CDR3 is CSVAGQGPKIRDEQFF. Here the CDR3 DNA reads TGCAGCGTCGCCGGACAGGGGCCTAAAATTAGGGATGAGCAGTTCTTC.

The rearrangement joins TRBV10-3 to TRBJ2-1, with 10 nucleotides matching TRBD2. CDR3 length: 15 amino acids. Germline trimming cut 6 bases from V and 2 bases from J; bases unmatched to any gene: 4. Germline V gives CDR1 ENHRY, CDR2 SYGVKD. CDR3 loop: CAISTGLAAYNEQFF. The CDR3 bases are TGTGCCATCAGCACAGGACTAGCGGCCTACAATGAGCAGTTCTTC.

The chain uses TRBV5-4 and TRBJ2-3, with D uncertain. The CDR3 is 13 residues long. The V gene's germline CDR1 is SGHNT and CDR2 YYREEE (reference sequence). The V and J ends lost 2 bases and 4 bases respectively, with 8 bases between them. The CDR3 sequence: CASSFVEADTQYF. The CDR3 DNA reads as TGTGCCAGCAGCTTCGTAGAAGCAGATACGCAGTATTTT.

The CDR3 nucleotides read TGTGCCAGCAGCCCACTACAGGGGGGCACTGAAGCTTTCTTT. The encoded protein is CASSPLQGGTEAFF. The chain carries TRBV4-2 and TRBJ1-1; 8 bases align to TRBD1. With V trimmed by 4 bases and J by 4 bases, 5 bases remained unmatched. Germline loops: CDR1 LGHNA, CDR2 YNFKEQ. This CDR3 is 14 amino acids long.

The chain joins TRBV6-1 to TRBJ2-7; 13 positions agree with TRBD2. Looked up from germline, CDR1 is MNHNS and CDR2 is SASEGT. With 3 bases clipped from V and 4 bases from J, the junction kept 3 bases outside the gene matches. The CDR3 spans 15 residues. For the CDR3, the DNA is TGTGCCAGCAGTGAGGGGACTAGCGGGGCTTACGAGCAGTACTTC. This translates into CASSEGTSGAYEQYF.

This chain connects TRBV10-3 to TRBJ1-1, with 7 nucleotides matching TRBD1. CDR3 size: 15 residues. The V and J ends lost 6 bases and 0 bases, in that order; junction bases with no gene match: 7. Germline lookup yields CDR1 ENHRY and CDR2 SYGVKD. CDR3 loop: CAIRGDRYMNTEAFF. The CDR3 DNA reads as TGTGCCATCAGGGGGGACAGATACATGAACACTGAAGCTTTCTTT.

V and J are TRBV5-1 and TRBJ2-2, with 8 bases matching TRBD1. V lost 0 bases to trimming and J lost 2 bases; unmatched junction nucleotides: 0. Germline CDR1 reads SGHRS; CDR2 reads YFSETQ. This CDR3 is 15 amino acids long. In DNA, the CDR3 is TGCGCCAGCAGCTTGGCAGGGGGCAACACCGGGGAGCTGTTTTTT. Its protein product is CASSLAGGNTGELFF.

The rearrangement uses TRBV11-3 and TRBJ2-5; 11 bases map to TRBD1. Germline-derived CDR1 and CDR2 are SGHNT and YENEEA. V lost 4 bases to trimming and J lost 4 bases; unmatched junction nucleotides: 2. This CDR3 has 14 amino acids. This chain's CDR3 is CASSSGQGGETQYF. The CDR3 DNA sequence: TGTGCCAGCAGCTCGGGACAGGGGGGAGAGACCCAGTACTTC.

The V call is TRBV5-4, the J call TRBJ2-6; D unresolved. This CDR3 is built from 15 residues. CDR1 and CDR2 (germline): SGHNT, YYREEE (reference sequence). The V end lost 3 bases, the J end lost 0 bases, and 7 bases lay between the germline ends. The CDR3 loop is CASSSESSGANVLTF. In DNA form, the CDR3 reads TGTGCCAGCAGCTCGGAGAGCTCTGGGGCCAACGTCCTGACTTTC.

The V call is TRBV29-1, the J call TRBJ1-1; D gene unclear. Germline CDR1 SQVTM, CDR2 ANQGSEA. This CDR3 contains 15 residues. V gave up 2 bases and J gave up 1 base, with 14 bases separating them. Written as DNA, the CDR3 is TGCAGCGTTGAATACGAAGACTGGTGGAACACTGAAGCTTTCTTT. Its translation: CSVEYEDWWNTEAFF.

This chain links TRBV7-9 with TRBJ1-6; D is uncertain. CDR3 length: 12 residues. Trimming removed 5 bases from V and 14 bases from J, with 13 bases in between. In germline, CDR1 is SEHNR, CDR2 FQNEAQ (reference sequence). The CDR3 region has the DNA TGTGCCAGCAGCACTAACGAAGGCACCCTCCACTTT. This translates into CASSTNEGTLHF.

V gene TRBV5-6 combines with J gene TRBJ2-3; 14 positions agree with TRBD2. CDR1 and CDR2 (germline): SGHDT, YYEEEE. V lost 2 bases and J lost 7; bases outside the gene matches: 9. The CDR3 runs 17 residues. CDR3 amino acids: CASSFSPTSGGANTQYF. For the CDR3, the DNA is TGTGCCAGCAGCTTCTCACCGACTAGCGGGGGGGCGAATACGCAGTATTTT.

The rearrangement joins TRBV5-1 to TRBJ1-6; D may be TRBD1 (6 bases). Between the trimmed V and J ends, which lost 0 bases and 5 bases, there was a span of 9 bases. Germline values: CDR1 SGHRS, CDR2 YFSETQ. This CDR3 comprises 15 residues. CDR3 residues: CASSLDRVNNSPLHF. DNA for the CDR3: TGCGCCAGCAGCTTGGACAGGGTCAATAATTCACCCCTCCACTTT.

The J gene is TRBJ1-2, the V gene TRBV5-1, with 7 nucleotides matching TRBD1. Germline loops: CDR1 SGHRS, CDR2 YFSETQ. J was trimmed by 2 bases and V by 4 bases; bases with no gene match: 11. This CDR3 region has 16 residues. The CDR3 coding sequence is TGCGCCAGCAGCCGACTACCGGGACAGTCCAACTATGGCTACACCTTC. Translating gives CASSRLPGQSNYGYTF.

The rearrangement uses TRBV5-4 and TRBJ1-4, with 8 bases matching TRBD1. Germline values: CDR1 SGHNT, CDR2 YYREEE (reference sequence). With 4 bases clipped from V and 4 bases from J, the junction kept 6 bases outside the gene matches. The CDR3 spans 15 residues. CDR3: CASSQGAELNEKLFF. The CDR3 DNA is TGTGCCAGCAGCCAGGGGGCAGAGCTTAATGAAAAACTGTTTTTT.

The chain couples TRBV11-3 to TRBJ2-7, with TRBD2 as a possible D gene (7 bases). Germline CDR1 SGHNT, CDR2 YENEEA. With 2 bases removed from V and 0 bases from J, the gap between germline ends came to 17 bases. The CDR3 runs 17 residues. This CDR3 reads CASSLLGGARGSYEQYF. The CDR3 DNA reads TGTGCCAGCAGCTTATTAGGGGGGGCCCGAGGCTCCTACGAGCAGTACTTC.

CDR3 bases: TGTGCCAGCCGGCGCGGGAGTGCTAGCACAGATACGCAGTATTTT. This gives the protein CASRRGSASTDTQYF. The chain combines TRBV2 with TRBJ2-3; 7 nucleotides line up with TRBD2. V trimming: 8 bases; J trimming: 0 bases; junction bases outside the gene matches: 8. CDR1 and CDR2 from the germline V gene are SNHLY and FYNNEI. The CDR3 sequence is 15 residues long.

The rearrangement joins TRBV5-5 to TRBJ1-1; D call uncertain. Between the trimmed V and J ends, which lost 1 base and 5 bases, there was a span of 9 bases. Germline CDR1 is SGHKS and CDR2 is YYEKEE (reference sequence). The CDR3 is 13 residues long. The CDR3 loop is CASSLSLSTEAFF. CDR3 DNA sequence: TGTGCCAGCAGCTTGAGCTTGAGTACTGAAGCTTTCTTT.

The chain recombines TRBV7-2 with TRBJ2-3; 9 nucleotides align to TRBD2. The CDR3 is 19 amino acids. The V gene's germline CDR1 is SGHTA and CDR2 FQGNSA. J was trimmed by 4 bases and V by 0 bases; bases with no gene match: 14. The CDR3 bases are TGTGCCAGCAGCTTAGCAGGGCGTAGCGGGGGCCACCGGGCAGATACGCAGTATTTT. Its translation is CASSLAGRSGGHRADTQYF. Full variable domain (remainder filled in from reference TRBV7-2 and TRBJ2-3): GAGVSQSPSNKVTEKGKDVELRCDPISGHTALYWYRQSLGQGLEFLIYFQGNSAPDKSGLPSDRFSAERTGGSVSTLTIQRTQQEDSAVYLCASSLAGRSGGHRADTQYFGPGTRLTVL.